The entry that follows covers one T cell receptor beta chain sequence. These data come from a study of T cell responses to AZD1222 COVID-19 vaccine. Clones were sequenced by immunoSEQ multiplex PCR, and TCRdb holds only the in-frame ones, with some missing. The sample lists some 120,000 clones; about nine tenths were seen once. Trimming removed 7 bases from V and 1 base from J, with 13 bases in between. Germline loops: CDR1 SNHLY, CDR2 FYNNEI. The CDR3 runs 14 residues. The sequence was collected from an adult in good health. This sample comprised peripheral blood, obtained on day 0 of AZD1222 vaccination. The chain carries TRBV2 and TRBJ1-2, with no clear D. CDR3 bases: TGTGCCAGCACCCCGGGGAGTATTAACTATGGCTACACCTTC. Translating gives CASTPGSINYGYTF. Filled out from reference TRBV2 and TRBJ1-2, the complete variable domain reads EPEVTQTPSHQVTQMGQEVILRCVPISNHLYFYWYRQILGQKVEFLVSFYNNEISEKSEIFDDQFSVERPDGSNFTLKIRSTKLEDSAMYFCASTPGSINYGYTFGSGTRLTVV.